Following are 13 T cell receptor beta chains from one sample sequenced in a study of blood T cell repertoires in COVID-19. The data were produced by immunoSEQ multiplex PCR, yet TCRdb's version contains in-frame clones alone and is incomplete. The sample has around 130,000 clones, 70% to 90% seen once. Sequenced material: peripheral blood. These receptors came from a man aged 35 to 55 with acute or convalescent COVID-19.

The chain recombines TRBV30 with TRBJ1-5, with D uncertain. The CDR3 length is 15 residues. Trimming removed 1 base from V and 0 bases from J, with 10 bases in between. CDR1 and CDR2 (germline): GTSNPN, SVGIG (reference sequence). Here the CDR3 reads CAWSEKPYSNQPQHF. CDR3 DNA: TGTGCCTGGAGTGAGAAGCCCTATAGCAATCAGCCCCAGCATTTT.

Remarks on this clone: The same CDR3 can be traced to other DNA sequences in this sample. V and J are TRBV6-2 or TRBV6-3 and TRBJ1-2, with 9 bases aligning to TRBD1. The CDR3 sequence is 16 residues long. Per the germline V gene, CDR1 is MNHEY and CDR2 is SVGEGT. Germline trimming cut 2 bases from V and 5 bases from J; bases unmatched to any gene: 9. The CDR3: CASSYRGATGGYGYTF. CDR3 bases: TGTGCCAGCAGTTACCGGGGGGCGACAGGGGGTTATGGCTACACCTTC.

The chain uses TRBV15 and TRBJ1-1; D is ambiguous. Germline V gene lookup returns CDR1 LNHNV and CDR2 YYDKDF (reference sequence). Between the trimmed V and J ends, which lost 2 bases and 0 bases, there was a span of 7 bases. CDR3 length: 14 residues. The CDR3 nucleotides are TGTGCCACCAGCAGATCTGCGGTGAACACTGAAGCTTTCTTT. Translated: CATSRSAVNTEAFF.

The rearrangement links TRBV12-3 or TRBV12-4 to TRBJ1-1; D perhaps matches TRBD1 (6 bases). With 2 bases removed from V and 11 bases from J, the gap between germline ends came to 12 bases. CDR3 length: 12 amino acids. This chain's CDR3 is CASSLHRAGAFF. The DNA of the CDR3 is TGTGCCAGCAGTTTACACAGGGCCGGGGCTTTCTTT.

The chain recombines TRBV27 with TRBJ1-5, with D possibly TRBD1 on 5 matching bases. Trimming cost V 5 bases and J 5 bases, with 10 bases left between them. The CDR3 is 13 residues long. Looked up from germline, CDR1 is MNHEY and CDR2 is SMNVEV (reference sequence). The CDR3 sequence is CASSRTPHQPQHF. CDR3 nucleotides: TGTGCCAGCAGTAGGACACCGCATCAGCCCCAGCATTTT.

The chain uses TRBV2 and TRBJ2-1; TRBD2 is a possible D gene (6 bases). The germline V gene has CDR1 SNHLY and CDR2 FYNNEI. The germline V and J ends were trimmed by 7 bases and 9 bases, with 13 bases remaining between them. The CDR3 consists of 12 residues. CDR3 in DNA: TGTGCCAGCACCAGGGAGGCAGGTGAGCAGTTCTTC. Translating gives CASTREAGEQFF.

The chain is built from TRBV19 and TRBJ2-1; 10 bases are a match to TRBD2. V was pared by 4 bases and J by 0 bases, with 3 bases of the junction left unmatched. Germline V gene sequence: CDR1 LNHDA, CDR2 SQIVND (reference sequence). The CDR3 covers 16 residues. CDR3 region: CASSTPSGSSYNEQFF. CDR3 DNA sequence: TGTGCCAGTAGTACCCCTAGCGGGAGCTCCTACAATGAGCAGTTCTTC. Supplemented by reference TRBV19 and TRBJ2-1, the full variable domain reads DGGITQSPKYLFRKEGQNVTLSCEQNLNHDAMYWYRQDPGQGLRLIYYSQIVNDFQKGDIAEGYSVSREKKESFPLTVTSAQKNPTAFYLCASSTPSGSSYNEQFFGPGTRLTVL.

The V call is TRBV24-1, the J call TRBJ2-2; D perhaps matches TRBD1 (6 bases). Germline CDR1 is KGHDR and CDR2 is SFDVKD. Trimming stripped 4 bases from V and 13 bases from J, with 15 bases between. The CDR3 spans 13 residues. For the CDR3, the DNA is TGTGCCACCAGTGACCGGATAACAGGGACGCTGTTTTTT. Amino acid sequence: CATSDRITGTLFF.

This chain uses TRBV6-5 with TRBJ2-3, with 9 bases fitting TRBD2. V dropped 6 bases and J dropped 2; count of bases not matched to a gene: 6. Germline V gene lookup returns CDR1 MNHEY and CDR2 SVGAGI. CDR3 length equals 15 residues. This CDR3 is CASRLAGDFTDTQYF. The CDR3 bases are TGTGCCAGCAGGTTAGCGGGGGATTTCACAGATACGCAGTATTTT.

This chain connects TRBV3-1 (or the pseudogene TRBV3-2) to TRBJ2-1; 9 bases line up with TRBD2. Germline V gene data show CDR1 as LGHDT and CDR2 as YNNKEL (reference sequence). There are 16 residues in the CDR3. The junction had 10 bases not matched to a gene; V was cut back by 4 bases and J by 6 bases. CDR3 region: CASSLKVGTSSNEQFF. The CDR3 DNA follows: TGTGCCAGCAGCCTAAAGGTCGGGACTAGCTCCAATGAGCAGTTCTTC.

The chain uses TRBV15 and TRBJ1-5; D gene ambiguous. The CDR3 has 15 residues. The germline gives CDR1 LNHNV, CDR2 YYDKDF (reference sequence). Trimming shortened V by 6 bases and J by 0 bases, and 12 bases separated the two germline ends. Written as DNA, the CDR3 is TGTGCCACCAGGTCTACGGGTTTTAGCAATCAGCCCCAGCATTTT. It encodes CATRSTGFSNQPQHF. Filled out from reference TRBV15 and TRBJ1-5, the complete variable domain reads DAMVIQNPRYQVTQFGKPVTLSCSQTLNHNVMYWYQQKSSQAPKLLFHYYDKDFNNEADTPDNFQSRRPNTSFCFLDIRSPGLGDTAMYLCATRSTGFSNQPQHFGDGTRLSIL.

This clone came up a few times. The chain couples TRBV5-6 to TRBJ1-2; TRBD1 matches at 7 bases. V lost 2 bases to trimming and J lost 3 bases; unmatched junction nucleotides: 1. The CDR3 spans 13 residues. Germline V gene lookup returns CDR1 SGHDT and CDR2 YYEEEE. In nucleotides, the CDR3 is TGTGCCAGCAGCTTCGGGACAGACTATGGCTACACCTTC. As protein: CASSFGTDYGYTF.

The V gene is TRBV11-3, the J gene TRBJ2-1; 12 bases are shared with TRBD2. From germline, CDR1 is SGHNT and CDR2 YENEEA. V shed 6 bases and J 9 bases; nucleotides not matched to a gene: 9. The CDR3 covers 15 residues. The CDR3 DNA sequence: TGTGCCAGCAGTACATTGACTAGCGGGAGCGGTGAGCAGTTCTTC. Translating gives CASSTLTSGSGEQFF.